These T cell receptor beta chains were read from a single sample in a study of T cells in Graves' hyperthyroidism and ophthalmopathy. MiXCR, applied by TCRdb to the multiplex PCR reads, yields one record per CDR3 protein. Among about 640,000 distinct CDR3 sequences listed, around 20% were seen once. Sequenced material: blood. All receptors derive from a man aged 30 to 45 with Graves' ophthalmopathy. Both conserved end residues are part of each CDR3. A D gene is named only where the DNA matches it firmly. Part of the rows lack a size; the others show once, few, many or a class for expanded clones.

d_call: -; clone_size: many; v_call: TRBV18; j_call: TRBJ2-1; cdr3_aa: CASSPQDSYNEQFF; cdr3_nt: TGTGCCAGCTCACCACAAGATTCCTACAATGAGCAGTTCTTC
d_call: TRBD2; clone_size: -; v_call: TRBV6-5; j_call: TRBJ2-2; cdr3_aa: CTSSYSIGLAANTGELFF; cdr3_nt: TGTACCAGCAGTTACTCGATCGGACTAGCGGCGAACACCGGGGAGCTGTTTTTT
d_call: -; clone_size: -; v_call: TRBV5-6; j_call: TRBJ1-1; cdr3_aa: CASSLEYNTEAFF; cdr3_nt: TGTGCCAGCAGCTTGGAATATAACACTGAAGCTTTCTTT
d_call: -; clone_size: many; v_call: TRBV5-1; j_call: TRBJ2-1; cdr3_aa: CASSFGQGKNEQFF; cdr3_nt: TGCGCCAGCAGCTTCGGCCAGGGGAAGAATGAGCAGTTCTTC
d_call: -; clone_size: few; v_call: TRBV29-1; j_call: TRBJ1-1; cdr3_aa: CSSNGRGGTEAFF; cdr3_nt: TGCAGCTCAAACGGGAGGGGAGGGACTGAAGCTTTCTTT
d_call: TRBD2; clone_size: many; v_call: TRBV7-9; j_call: TRBJ2-1; cdr3_aa: CASSSTLAGGLDEQFF; cdr3_nt: TGTGCCAGCAGCTCAACTCTAGCGGGAGGGCTGGATGAGCAGTTCTTC
d_call: -; clone_size: few; v_call: TRBV2; j_call: TRBJ1-6; cdr3_aa: CASREVLGNSPLHF; cdr3_nt: TGTGCCAGCAGGGAGGTCCTAGGTAATTCACCCCTCCACTTT
d_call: -; clone_size: many; v_call: TRBV28; j_call: TRBJ2-6; cdr3_aa: CASSSPEGLSGANVLTF; cdr3_nt: TGTGCCAGCAGTTCCCCCGAAGGCCTCTCTGGGGCCAACGTCCTGACTTTC
d_call: -; clone_size: few; v_call: TRBV5-1; j_call: TRBJ2-7; cdr3_aa: CASSSDSFSYEQYF; cdr3_nt: TGCGCCAGCAGCTCCGACAGCTTCTCCTACGAGCAGTACTTC
d_call: -; clone_size: many; v_call: TRBV28; j_call: TRBJ2-1; cdr3_aa: CASSLASLREQFF; cdr3_nt: TGTGCCAGCAGTTTAGCGTCCCTGAGGGAGCAGTTCTTC
d_call: -; clone_size: few; v_call: TRBV6-1; j_call: TRBJ1-6; cdr3_aa: CASSPRPNEGSPLHF; cdr3_nt: TGTGCCAGCAGTCCAAGGCCGAACGAAGGATCACCCCTCCACTTT
d_call: -; clone_size: many; v_call: TRBV5-1; j_call: TRBJ2-3; cdr3_aa: CASSVARTTSTDTQYF; cdr3_nt: TGCGCCAGCAGCGTGGCGCGAACGACTAGCACAGATACGCAGTATTTT
d_call: -; clone_size: few; v_call: TRBV7-9; j_call: TRBJ2-5; cdr3_aa: CASSSRDQETQYF; cdr3_nt: TGTGCCAGCAGCAGCCGGGACCAAGAGACCCAGTACTTC
d_call: -; clone_size: -; v_call: TRBV7-4; j_call: TRBJ2-3; cdr3_aa: CASSVERGGTDTQYF; cdr3_nt: TGTGCCAGCAGCGTAGAGCGTGGCGGCACAGATACGCAGTATTTT
d_call: -; clone_size: many; v_call: TRBV20-1; j_call: TRBJ1-1; cdr3_aa: CSPLYRDTEAFF; cdr3_nt: TGCAGCCCCCTCTACAGGGACACTGAAGCTTTCTTT
d_call: -; clone_size: many; v_call: TRBV12-3/TRBV12-4; j_call: TRBJ2-3; cdr3_aa: CASRLQGPTDTQYF; cdr3_nt: TGTGCCAGCAGGCTACAGGGCCCCACAGATACGCAGTATTTT
d_call: -; clone_size: -; v_call: TRBV5-1; j_call: TRBJ1-2; cdr3_aa: CASSSARTLSEGYTF; cdr3_nt: TGCGCCAGCAGCTCTGCTCGTACGCTATCGGAAGGCTACACCTTC
d_call: -; clone_size: many; v_call: TRBV7-2; j_call: TRBJ2-1; cdr3_aa: CASSFVQGNNEQFF; cdr3_nt: TGTGCCAGCAGCTTCGTACAGGGAAACAATGAGCAGTTCTTC